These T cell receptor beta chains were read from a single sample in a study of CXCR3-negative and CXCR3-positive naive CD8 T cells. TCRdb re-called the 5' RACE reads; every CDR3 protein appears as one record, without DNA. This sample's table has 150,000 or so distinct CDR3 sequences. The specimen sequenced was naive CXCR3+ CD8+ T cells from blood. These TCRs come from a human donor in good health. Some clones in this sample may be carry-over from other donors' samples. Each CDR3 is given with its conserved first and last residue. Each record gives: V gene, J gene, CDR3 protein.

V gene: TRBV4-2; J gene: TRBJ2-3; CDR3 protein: CASSGTTKATDTQYF
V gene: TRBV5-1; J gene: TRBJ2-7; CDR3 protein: CASSLGAGFTYEQYF
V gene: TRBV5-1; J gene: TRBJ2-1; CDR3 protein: CASSFTMRGDEQFF
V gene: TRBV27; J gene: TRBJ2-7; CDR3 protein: CASSYRTFYEQYF
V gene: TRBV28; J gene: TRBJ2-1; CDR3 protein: CASSLSKSGGSYNEQFF
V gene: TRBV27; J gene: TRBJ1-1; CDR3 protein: CASSLSRSIGTEAFF
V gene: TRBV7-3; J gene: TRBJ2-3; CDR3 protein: CASSLGLVMGTDTQYF
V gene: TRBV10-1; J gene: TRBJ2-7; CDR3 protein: CASSDRAPAYEQYF
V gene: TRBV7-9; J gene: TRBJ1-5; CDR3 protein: CASSLVRGDQPQHF
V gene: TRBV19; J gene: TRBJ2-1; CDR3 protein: CASSRTSGSYMGDEQFF
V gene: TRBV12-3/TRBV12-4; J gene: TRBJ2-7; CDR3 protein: CASSEGPYEQYF
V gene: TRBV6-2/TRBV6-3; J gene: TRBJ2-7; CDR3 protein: CASSNPTSGGHYEQYF
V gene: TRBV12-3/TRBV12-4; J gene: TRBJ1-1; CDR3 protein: CASSGGPQAFF
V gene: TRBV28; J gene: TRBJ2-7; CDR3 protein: CASSSQGQGVSYEQYF
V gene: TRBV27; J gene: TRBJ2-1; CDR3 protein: CASSLSLLGDEQFF
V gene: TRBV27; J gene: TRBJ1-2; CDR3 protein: CASSLASGGGYTF
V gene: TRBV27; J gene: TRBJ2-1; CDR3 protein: CASSPPLSYNEQFF
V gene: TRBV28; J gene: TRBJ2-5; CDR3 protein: CASRPQEIVETQYF
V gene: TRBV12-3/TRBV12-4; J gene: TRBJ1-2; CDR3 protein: CASSNTGTGRGYTF
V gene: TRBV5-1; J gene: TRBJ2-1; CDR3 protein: CASSADMGPSYNEQFF
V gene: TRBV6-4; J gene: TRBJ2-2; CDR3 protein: CASSDGTNTGELFF
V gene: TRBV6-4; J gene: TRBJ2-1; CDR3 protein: CASSDGTGGDEQFF
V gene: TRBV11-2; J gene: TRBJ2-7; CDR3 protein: CASSLGARGLEQYF
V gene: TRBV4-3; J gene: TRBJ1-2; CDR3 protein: CYSSQRDHYGYTF
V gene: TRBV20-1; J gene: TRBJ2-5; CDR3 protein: CSARDPRPRGQETQYF
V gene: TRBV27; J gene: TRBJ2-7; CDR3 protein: CASSFLARSSYEQYF
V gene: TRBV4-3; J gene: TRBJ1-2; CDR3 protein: CASSQYRQGANYGYTF
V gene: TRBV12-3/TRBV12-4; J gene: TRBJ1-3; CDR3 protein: CASRGTSRVSGNTIYF
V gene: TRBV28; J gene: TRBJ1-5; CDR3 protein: CASSFWAGNSNQPQHF
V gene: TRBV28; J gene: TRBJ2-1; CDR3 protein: CASTLDVLMRNEQFF
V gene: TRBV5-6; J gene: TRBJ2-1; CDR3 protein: CASNQNNEQFF
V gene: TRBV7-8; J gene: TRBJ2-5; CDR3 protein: CASSLAMLDSTQYF
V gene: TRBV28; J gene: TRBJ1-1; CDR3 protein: CASSLDRVNTEAFF
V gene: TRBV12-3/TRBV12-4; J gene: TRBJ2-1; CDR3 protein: CASRTSRNEQFF
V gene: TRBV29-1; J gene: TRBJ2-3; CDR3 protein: CSVESTDTQYF
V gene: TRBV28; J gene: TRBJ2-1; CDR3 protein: CASSPVGVTYNEQFF
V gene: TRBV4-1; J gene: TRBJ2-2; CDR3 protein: CASSQARGTVTGELFF
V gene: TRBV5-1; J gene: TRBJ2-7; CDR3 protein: CASSFHTGSYEQYF
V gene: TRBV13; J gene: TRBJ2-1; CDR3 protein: CASSRLAGGNEQFF
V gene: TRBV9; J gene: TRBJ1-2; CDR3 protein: CASSVGEPGNYGYTF
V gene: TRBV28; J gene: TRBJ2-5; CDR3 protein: CASRYHSGRETQYF
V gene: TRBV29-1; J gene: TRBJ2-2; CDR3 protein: CSGQGNTGELFF
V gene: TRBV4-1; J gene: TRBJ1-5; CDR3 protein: CASSQDLFSPGTGGNNGNQPQHF
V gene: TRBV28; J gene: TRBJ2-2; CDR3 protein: CASSTPSGGPNTGELFF
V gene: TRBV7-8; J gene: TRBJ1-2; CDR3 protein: CASSLATGDHGYTF
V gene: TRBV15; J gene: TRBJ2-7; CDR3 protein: CATSRFKGAVDEQYF
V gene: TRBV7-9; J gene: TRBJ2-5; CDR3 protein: CASSLPPGSGKETQYF
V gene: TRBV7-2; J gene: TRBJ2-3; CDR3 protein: CASSKRTDSTDTQYF
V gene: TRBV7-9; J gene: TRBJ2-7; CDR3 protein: CASSSGPGEQYF
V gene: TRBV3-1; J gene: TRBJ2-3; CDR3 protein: CASSQVYTGTDTQYF
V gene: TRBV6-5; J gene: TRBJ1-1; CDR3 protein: CASSAGTEYFEAFF
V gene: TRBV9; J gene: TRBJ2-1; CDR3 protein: CASSVTSGSHNEQFF
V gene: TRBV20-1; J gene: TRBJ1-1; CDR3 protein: CSAAQGDTEAFF
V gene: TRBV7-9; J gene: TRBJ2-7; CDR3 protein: CASSPSWGSYEQYF
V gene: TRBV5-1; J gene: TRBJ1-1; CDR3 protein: CASSGGTDGNTEAFF
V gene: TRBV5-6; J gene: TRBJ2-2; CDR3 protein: CASSLAGVGVGELFF
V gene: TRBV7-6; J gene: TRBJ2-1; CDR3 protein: CASSFGQGASPPLIF
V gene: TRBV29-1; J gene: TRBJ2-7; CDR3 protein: CSASRDRDYEQYF
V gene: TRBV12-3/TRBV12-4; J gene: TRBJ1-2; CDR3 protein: CASSEGQLYGYTF
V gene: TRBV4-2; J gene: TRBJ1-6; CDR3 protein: CASSPGQRPSPLHF